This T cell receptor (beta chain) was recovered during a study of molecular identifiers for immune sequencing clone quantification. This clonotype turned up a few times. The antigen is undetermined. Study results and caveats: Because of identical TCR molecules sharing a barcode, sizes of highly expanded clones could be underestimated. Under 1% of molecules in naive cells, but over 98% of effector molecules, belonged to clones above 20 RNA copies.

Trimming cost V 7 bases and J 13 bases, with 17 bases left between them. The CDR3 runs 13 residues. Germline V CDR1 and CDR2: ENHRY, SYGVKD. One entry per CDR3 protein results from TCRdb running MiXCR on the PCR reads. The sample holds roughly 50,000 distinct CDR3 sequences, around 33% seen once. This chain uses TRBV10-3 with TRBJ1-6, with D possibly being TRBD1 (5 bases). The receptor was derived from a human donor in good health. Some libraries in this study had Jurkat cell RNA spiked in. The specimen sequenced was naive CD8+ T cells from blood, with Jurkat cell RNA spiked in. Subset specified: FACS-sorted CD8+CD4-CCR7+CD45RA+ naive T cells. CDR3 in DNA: TGTGCCATCACTGGACACCTTCGGGAGCCCCTCCACTTT. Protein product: CAITGHLREPLHF.